The clone carrying this T cell receptor beta chain showed up many times. The antigen remains unidentified. TCRdb passed the PCR reads through MiXCR, listing each CDR3 protein once. The table includes approximately 550,000 distinct CDR3 sequences, 20% to 25% detected once. CDR3 length: 15 residues. Germline V CDR1 and CDR2: SGHVS, FNYEAQ. Losses at the gene ends were 7 bases for V and 4 bases for J; bases not matched to a gene: 10. This record comes from a study of molecular identifiers for immune sequencing clone quantification. The study's findings and limits: Beyond 20 RNA copies, clones held over 99% of effector molecules, compared with under 1% in naive cells.

J is TRBJ2-5 and V is TRBV7-6; 9 nucleotides match TRBD1. Source material: naive CD8+ T cells from blood, with Jurkat cell RNA spiked in. Subset indicated: FACS-sorted CD8+CD4-CCR7+CD45RA+ naive T cells. The clonotype was recovered from a human donor in good health. Some libraries in this study had Jurkat cell RNA spiked in. CDR3 bases: TGTGCCAGCACCTACCAACAGGGGGCTGGAGAGACCCAGTACTTC. This encodes CASTYQQGAGETQYF.